This T cell receptor beta chain was captured in a study of OX40 agonist ivuxolimab in advanced cancers. Assay: immunoSEQ multiplex PCR; the TCRdb copy retains only in-frame clones and omits some. Among roughly 140,000 clones listed, 94% were seen once. Germline assignment: CDR1 SGHTA and CDR2 FQGNSA. The CDR3 consists of 17 residues. V was trimmed by 2 bases and J by 4 bases, leaving 18 bases between them. The genes are TRBV7-2 and TRBJ1-3; unclear D gene. The specimen was CD4+ or CD8+ T cells sorted from blood, collected in a trial of the OX40 agonist ivuxolimab. The sequence came from an adult with an advanced solid tumor such as melanoma, head and neck, liver or kidney cancer. The CDR3 loop reads CASSLPQGMTAGNTIYF. DNA of the CDR3: TGTGCCAGCAGCTTACCCCAAGGCATGACGGCAGGAAACACCATATATTTT. Using reference TRBV7-2 and TRBJ1-3 for the parts outside the CDR3, the full variable domain is GAGVSQSPSNKVTEKGKDVELRCDPISGHTALYWYRQSLGQGLEFLIYFQGNSAPDKSGLPSDRFSAERTGGSVSTLTIQRTQQEDSAVYLCASSLPQGMTAGNTIYFGEGSWLTVV.